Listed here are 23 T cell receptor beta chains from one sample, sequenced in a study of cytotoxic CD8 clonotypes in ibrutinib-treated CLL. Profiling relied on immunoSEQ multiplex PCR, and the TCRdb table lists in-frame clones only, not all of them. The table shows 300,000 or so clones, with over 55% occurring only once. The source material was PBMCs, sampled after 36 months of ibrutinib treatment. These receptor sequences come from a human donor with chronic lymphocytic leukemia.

DNA of the CDR3: TGCGCCAGCAGCCCGAACTCAGGGGGAGGGGATTACTACGAGCAGTACTTC. As protein: CASSPNSGGGDYYEQYF. V usage is TRBV23-1 and J usage is TRBJ2-7; perhaps D is TRBD1 or TRBD2 (7 bases each). TRBV23-1 is filed as an ORF, its function uncertain. This CDR3 has 17 residues. Trimming removed 6 bases from V and 3 bases from J, with 24 bases in between.

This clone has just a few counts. The CDR3 spells CASSLSLGNTIYF. CDR3 nucleotides: TGTGCCAGCAGTTTATCGCTGGGAAACACCATATATTTT. The chain links TRBV27 to TRBJ1-3; D not certain. Germline V gives CDR1 MNHEY, CDR2 SMNVEV (reference sequence). V gave up 0 bases and J gave up 4 bases, with 4 bases separating them. The CDR3 consists of 13 residues.

The CDR3 DNA reads TGTGCCAGCTCACCATCACAGGGGGATGAGCAGTTCTTC. Its translation is CASSPSQGDEQFF. The J gene is TRBJ2-1, the V gene TRBV18, with TRBD1 matching 8 bases. This CDR3 is 13 amino acids long. Germline V lookup: CDR1 KGHSH, CDR2 LQKENI. V was clipped by 2 bases and J by 8 bases; unmatched bases: 2.

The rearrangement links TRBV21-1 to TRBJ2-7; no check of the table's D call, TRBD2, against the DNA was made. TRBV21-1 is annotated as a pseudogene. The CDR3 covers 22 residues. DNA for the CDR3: TGTGCCAGCAGCACCCACCGAGGGAACGGGCCTCCTCATTGGCGCACTACCGACGAGCAGTACTTC. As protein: CASSTHRGNGPPHWRTTDEQYF.

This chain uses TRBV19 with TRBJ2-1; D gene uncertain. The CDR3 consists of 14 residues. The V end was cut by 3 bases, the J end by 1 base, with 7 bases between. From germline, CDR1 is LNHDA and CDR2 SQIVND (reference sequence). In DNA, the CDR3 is TGTGCCAGTAGTATCTGGGGTTCCTACAATGAGCAGTTCTTC. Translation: CASSIWGSYNEQFF.

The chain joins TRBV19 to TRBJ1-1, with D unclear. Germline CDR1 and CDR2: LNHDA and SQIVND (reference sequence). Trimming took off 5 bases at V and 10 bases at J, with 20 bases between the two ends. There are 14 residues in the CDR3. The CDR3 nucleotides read TGTGCCAGTAGTCCACAAATTACCGGGTCTGGAGCTTTCTTT. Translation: CASSPQITGSGAFF.

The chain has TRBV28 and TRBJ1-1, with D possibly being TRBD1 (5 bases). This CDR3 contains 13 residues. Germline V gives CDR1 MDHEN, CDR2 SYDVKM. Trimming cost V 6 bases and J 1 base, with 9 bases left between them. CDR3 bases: TGTGCCAGCAGGACAGATCCGAACACTGAAGCTTTCTTT. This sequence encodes CASRTDPNTEAFF.

CDR3 residues: CASAPSTGRRSYNSPLHF. The CDR3 coding sequence is TGTGCCAGCGCTCCATCGACAGGGAGAAGGTCCTATAATTCACCCCTCCACTTT. V usage is TRBV25-1 and J usage is TRBJ1-6, with 7 nucleotides matching TRBD1. Germline lookup yields CDR1 MGHDK and CDR2 SYGVNS. CDR3 length equals 18 residues. V trimming: 8 bases; J trimming: 1 base; junction bases outside the gene matches: 14.

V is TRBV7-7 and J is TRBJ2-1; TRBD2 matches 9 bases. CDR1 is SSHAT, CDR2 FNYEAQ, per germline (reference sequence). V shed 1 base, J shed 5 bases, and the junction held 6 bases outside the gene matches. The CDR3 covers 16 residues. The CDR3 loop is CASSLEASGIHNEQFF. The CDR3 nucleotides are TGTGCCAGCAGCTTAGAGGCTAGCGGGATTCACAATGAGCAGTTCTTC.

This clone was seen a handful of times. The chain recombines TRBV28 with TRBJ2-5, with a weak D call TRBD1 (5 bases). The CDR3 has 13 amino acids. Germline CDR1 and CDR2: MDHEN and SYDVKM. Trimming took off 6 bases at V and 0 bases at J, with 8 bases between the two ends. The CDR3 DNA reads TGTGCCAGCAGCCGACAGTACCAAGAGACCCAGTACTTC. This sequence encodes CASSRQYQETQYF.

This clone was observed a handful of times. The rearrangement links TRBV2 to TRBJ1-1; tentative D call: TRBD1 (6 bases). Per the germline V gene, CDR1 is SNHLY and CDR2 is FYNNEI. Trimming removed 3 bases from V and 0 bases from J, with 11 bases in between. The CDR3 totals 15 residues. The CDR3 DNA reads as TGTGCCAGCAGTGATCGCAGGGGCATGAACACTGAAGCTTTCTTT. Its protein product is CASSDRRGMNTEAFF. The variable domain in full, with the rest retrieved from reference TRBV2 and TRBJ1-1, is EPEVTQTPSHQVTQMGQEVILRCVPISNHLYFYWYRQILGQKVEFLVSFYNNEISEKSEIFDDQFSVERPDGSNFTLKIRSTKLEDSAMYFCASSDRRGMNTEAFFGQGTRLTVV.

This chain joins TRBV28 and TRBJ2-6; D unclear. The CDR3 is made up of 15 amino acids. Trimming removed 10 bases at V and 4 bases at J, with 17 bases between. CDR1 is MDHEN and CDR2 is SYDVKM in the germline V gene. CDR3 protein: CATRHPQRGANVLTF. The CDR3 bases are TGTGCCACCCGACACCCCCAAAGGGGGGCCAACGTCCTGACTTTC.

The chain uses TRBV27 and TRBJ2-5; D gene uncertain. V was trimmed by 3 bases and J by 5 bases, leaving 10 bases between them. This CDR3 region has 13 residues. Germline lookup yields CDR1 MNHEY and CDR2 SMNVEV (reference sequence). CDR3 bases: TGTGCCAGCAGTTTCACCGGGCGGGAGACCCAGTACTTC. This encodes CASSFTGRETQYF.

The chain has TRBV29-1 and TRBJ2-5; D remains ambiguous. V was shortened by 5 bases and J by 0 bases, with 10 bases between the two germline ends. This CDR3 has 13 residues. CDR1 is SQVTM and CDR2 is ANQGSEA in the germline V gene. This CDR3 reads CSVLGPYQETQYF. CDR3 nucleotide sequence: TGCAGCGTTCTAGGGCCCTACCAAGAGACCCAGTACTTC. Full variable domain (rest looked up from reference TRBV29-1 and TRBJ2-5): SAVISQKPSRDICQRGTSLTIQCQVDSQVTMMFWYRQQPGQSLTLIATANQGSEATYESGFVIDKFPISRPNLTFSTLTVSNMSPEDSSIYLCSVLGPYQETQYFGPGTRLLVL.

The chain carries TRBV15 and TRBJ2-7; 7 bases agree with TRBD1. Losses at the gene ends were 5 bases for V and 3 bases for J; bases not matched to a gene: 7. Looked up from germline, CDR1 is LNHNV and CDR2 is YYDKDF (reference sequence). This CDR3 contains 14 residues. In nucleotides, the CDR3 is TGTGCCACCAGCGCCCCGGGACAGATCTACGAGCAGTACTTC. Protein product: CATSAPGQIYEQYF.

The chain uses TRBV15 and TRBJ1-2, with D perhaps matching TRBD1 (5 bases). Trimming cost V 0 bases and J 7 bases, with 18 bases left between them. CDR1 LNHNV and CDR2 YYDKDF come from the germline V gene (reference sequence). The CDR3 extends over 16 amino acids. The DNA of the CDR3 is TGTGCCACCAGCAGAGACCTATCGGGGGGAATTGGTGGCTACACCTTC. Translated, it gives CATSRDLSGGIGGYTF.

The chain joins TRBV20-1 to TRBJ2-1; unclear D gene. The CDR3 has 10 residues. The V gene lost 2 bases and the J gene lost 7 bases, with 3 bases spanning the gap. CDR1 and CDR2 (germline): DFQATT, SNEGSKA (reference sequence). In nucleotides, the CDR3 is TGCAGTGCTAGACGGAATGAGCAGTTCTTC. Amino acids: CSARRNEQFF.

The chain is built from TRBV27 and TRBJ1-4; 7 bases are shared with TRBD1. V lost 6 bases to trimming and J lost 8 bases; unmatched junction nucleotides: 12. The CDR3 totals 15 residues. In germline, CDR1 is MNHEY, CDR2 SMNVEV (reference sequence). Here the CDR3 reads CASSYRGPGWEKLFF. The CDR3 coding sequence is TGTGCCAGCAGCTACAGGGGCCCAGGATGGGAAAAACTGTTTTTT.

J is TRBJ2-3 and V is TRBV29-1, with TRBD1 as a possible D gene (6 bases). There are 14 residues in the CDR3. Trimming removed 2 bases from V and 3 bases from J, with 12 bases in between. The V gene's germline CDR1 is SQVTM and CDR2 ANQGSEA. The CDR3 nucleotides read TGCAGCGTTGAAACGGACAGCTGGACAGATACGCAGTATTTT. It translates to CSVETDSWTDTQYF.

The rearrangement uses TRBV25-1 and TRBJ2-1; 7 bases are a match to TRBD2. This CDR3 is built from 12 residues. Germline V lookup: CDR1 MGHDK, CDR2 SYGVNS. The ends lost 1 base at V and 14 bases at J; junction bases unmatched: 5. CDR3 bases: TGTGCCAGCAGTGAATGGGGGGGACGTGAGTTCTTC. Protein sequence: CASSEWGGREFF.

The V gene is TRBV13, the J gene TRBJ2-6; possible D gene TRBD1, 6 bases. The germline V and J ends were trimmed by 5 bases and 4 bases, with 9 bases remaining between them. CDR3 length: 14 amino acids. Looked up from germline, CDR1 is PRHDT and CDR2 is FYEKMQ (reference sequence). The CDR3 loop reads CASSVRGGANVLTF. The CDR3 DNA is TGTGCCAGCAGCGTCAGGGGAGGGGCCAACGTCCTGACTTTC. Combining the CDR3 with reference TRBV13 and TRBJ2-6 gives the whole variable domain AAGVIQSPRHLIKEKRETATLKCYPIPRHDTVYWYQQGPGQDPQFLISFYEKMQSDKGSIPDRFSAQQFSDYHSELNMSSLELGDSALYFCASSVRGGANVLTFGAGSRLTVL.

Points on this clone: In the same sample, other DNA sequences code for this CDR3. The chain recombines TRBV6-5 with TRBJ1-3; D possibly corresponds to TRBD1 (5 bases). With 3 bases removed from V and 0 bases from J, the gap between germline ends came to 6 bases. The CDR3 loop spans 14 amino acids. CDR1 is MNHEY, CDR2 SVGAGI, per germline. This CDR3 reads CASSYGGSGNTIYF. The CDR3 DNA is TGTGCCAGCAGTTATGGGGGCTCTGGAAACACCATATATTTT.

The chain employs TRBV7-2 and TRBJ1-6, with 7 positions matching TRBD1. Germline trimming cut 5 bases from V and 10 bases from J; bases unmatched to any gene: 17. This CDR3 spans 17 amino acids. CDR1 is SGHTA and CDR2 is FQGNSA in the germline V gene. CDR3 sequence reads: CASSPGEQGIWRSPLHF. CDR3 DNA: TGTGCCAGCAGCCCAGGGGAACAGGGGATTTGGAGATCACCCCTCCACTTT.